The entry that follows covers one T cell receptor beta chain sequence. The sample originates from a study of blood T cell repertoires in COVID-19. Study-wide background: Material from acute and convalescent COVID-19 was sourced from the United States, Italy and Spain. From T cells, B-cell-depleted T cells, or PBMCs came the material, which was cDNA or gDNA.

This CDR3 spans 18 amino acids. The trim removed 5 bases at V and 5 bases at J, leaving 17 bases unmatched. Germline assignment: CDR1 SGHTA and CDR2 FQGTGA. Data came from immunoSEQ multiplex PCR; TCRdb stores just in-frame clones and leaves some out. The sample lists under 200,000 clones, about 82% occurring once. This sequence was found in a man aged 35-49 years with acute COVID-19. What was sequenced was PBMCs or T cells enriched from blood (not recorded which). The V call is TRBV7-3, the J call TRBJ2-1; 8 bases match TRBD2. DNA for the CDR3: TGTGCCAGCAGCCTAATGGCGGCGGGAGGAATATTTAACAATGAGCAGTTCTTC. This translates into CASSLMAAGGIFNNEQFF. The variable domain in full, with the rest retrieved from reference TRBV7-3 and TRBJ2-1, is GAGVSQTPSNKVTEKGKYVELRCDPISGHTALYWYRQSLGQGPEFLIYFQGTGAADDSGLPNDRFFAVRPEGSVSTLKIQRTERGDSAVYLCASSLMAAGGIFNNEQFFGPGTRLTVL.